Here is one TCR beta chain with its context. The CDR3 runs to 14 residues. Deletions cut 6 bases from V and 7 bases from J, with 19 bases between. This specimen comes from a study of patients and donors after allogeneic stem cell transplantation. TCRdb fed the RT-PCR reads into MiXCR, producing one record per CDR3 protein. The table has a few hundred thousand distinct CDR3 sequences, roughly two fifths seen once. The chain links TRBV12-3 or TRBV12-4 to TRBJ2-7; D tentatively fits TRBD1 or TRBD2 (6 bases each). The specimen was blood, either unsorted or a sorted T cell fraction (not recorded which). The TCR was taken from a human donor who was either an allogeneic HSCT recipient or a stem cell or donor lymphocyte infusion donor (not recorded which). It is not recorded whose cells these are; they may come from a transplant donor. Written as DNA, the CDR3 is TGTGCCAGCAGCCCCCGGGGGCGGGGCGGGGAGCAGTACTTC. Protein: CASSPRGRGGEQYF.